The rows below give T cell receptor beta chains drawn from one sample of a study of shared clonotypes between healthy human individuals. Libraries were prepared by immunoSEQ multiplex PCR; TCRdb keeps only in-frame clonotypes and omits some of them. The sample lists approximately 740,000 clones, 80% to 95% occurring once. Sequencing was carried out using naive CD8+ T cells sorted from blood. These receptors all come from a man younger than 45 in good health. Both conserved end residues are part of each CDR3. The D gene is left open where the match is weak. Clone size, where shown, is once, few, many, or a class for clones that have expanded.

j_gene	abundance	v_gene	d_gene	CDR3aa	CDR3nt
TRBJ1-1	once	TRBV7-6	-	CASTQFTDPNTEAFF	TGTGCCAGCACCCAGTTTACAGATCCAAACACTGAAGCTTTCTTT
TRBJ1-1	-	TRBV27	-	CASSSAFMNTEAFF	TGTGCCAGCAGTTCCGCCTTTATGAACACTGAAGCTTTCTTT
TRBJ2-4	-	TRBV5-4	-	CASSTEAKNIQYF	TGTGCCAGCTCTACAGAAGCCAAAAACATTCAGTACTTC
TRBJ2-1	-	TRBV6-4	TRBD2	CASSVIAGNYNEQFF	TGTGCCAGCAGCGTTATAGCGGGAAATTACAATGAGCAGTTCTTC
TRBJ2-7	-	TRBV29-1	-	CSVRNSLVVSYEQYF	TGCAGCGTACGTAACAGCCTTGTCGTGTCCTACGAGCAGTACTTC
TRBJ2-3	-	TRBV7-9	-	CASSLFRPDTQYF	TGTGCCAGCAGCTTATTTCGGCCAGATACGCAGTATTTT
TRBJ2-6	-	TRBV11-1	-	CASSGAQGKGGANVLTF	TGTGCCAGCAGCGGGGCCCAGGGTAAGGGTGGGGCCAACGTCCTGACTTTC
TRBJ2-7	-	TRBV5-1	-	CASSLVGVDYEQYF	TGCGCCAGCAGCTTGGTAGGGGTAGACTACGAGCAGTACTTC
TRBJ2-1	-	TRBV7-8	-	CASSYGFEQFF	TGTGCCAGCAGCTACGGTTTTGAGCAGTTCTTC
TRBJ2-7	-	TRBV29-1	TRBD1	CSVALAGTGGSEQYF	TGCAGCGTCGCTCTGGCCGGGACAGGGGGCAGCGAGCAGTACTTC
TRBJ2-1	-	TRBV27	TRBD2	CASSLANSGTSGIWSYNEQFF	TGTGCCAGCAGTTTAGCCAACTCCGGGACTAGCGGGATATGGAGCTACAATGAGCAGTTCTTC
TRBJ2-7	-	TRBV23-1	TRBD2	CASIRDYTYEQYF	TGCGCCAGCATCCGGGACTACACCTACGAGCAGTACTTC
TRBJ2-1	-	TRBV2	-	CASSGSEQFF	TGTGCCAGCAGTGGAAGTGAGCAGTTCTTC
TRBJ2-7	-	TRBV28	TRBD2	CASSKSGRRGYEQYF	TGTGCCAGCAGTAAAAGCGGGAGGAGAGGCTACGAGCAGTACTTC
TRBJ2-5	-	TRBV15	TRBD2	CATSSLTGTSGRVTQYF	TGTGCCACCAGCAGCCTTACAGGGACTAGCGGGAGAGTGACCCAGTACTTC